The next 20 T cell receptor beta chains were all read from a single sample in a study of shared clonotypes between healthy human individuals. Profiling relied on immunoSEQ multiplex PCR, and the TCRdb table lists in-frame clones only, not all of them. This table has around 2.1 million clones, just over 90% appearing once. CD8 cells regarded as naive lacked CD45RO, were positively chosen for CCR7, and omitted terminally differentiated effector memory CD45RA+ cells. Input material: naive CD8+ T cells from PBMCs. The receptors shown here come from a man between 18 and 29 years old in good health. Some clones in this sample may be carry-over from other donors' samples.

Turning to this clone: The sample has other DNA sequences that encode this CDR3 too. The V and J genes are TRBV5-1 and TRBJ2-7; perhaps TRBD2 as D (6 bases). V gave up 7 bases and J gave up 4 bases, with 9 bases separating them. Germline CDR1 is SGHRS and CDR2 is YFSETQ. This CDR3 has 11 residues. The CDR3 DNA sequence: TGCGCCAGCCGGGCGGGGTACGAGCAGTACTTC. It is translated as CASRAGYEQYF.

The chain combines TRBV2 with TRBJ2-7, with D perhaps matching TRBD1 or TRBD2 (5 bases each). CDR1 SNHLY and CDR2 FYNNEI come from the germline V gene. V dropped 2 bases and J dropped 3 bases, with 14 bases sitting between them. The CDR3 spans 15 residues. The CDR3 is CASSELRGASYEQYF. The CDR3 coding sequence is TGTGCCAGCAGTGAACTGAGAGGGGCTAGCTACGAGCAGTACTTC. Complete variable domain (other parts from reference TRBV2 and TRBJ2-7): EPEVTQTPSHQVTQMGQEVILRCVPISNHLYFYWYRQILGQKVEFLVSFYNNEISEKSEIFDDQFSVERPDGSNFTLKIRSTKLEDSAMYFCASSELRGASYEQYFGPGTRLTVT.

Regarding this clone: Other DNA sequences within the sample encode an identical CDR3. CDR3 sequence (DNA): TGTGCCAGCAGTTACTCGGACACTGAAGCTTTCTTT. Amino acid sequence: CASSYSDTEAFF. The gene calls are TRBV6-5 and TRBJ1-1; no reliable D call. The V end lost 0 bases, the J end lost 3 bases, and 2 bases lay between the germline ends. Germline CDR1 MNHEY, CDR2 SVGAGI. The CDR3 is made up of 12 amino acids.

The chain is built from TRBV29-1 and TRBJ2-7; 11 positions agree with TRBD2. Unmatched junction bases numbered 4, after V lost 7 bases and J lost 2 bases. The CDR3 runs 13 residues. The germline V gene has CDR1 SQVTM and CDR2 ANQGSEA. For the CDR3, the DNA is TGCAGCGGGCTGACTAGCGGGGCCTACGAGCAGTACTTC. Translating gives CSGLTSGAYEQYF.

The chain couples TRBV6-1 to TRBJ1-5; TRBD1 is a possible D gene (5 bases). This CDR3 region has 15 residues. V was trimmed by 11 bases and J by 0 bases, leaving 17 bases between them. Germline CDR1 is MNHNS and CDR2 is SASEGT. DNA of the CDR3: TGTGCCTGCCTCGGCAGGGCGGATAGCAATCAGCCCCAGCATTTT. Translation: CACLGRADSNQPQHF.

This clone was recorded a few times. The chain couples TRBV30 to TRBJ2-1; weak D call: TRBD2 (6 bases). Germline V lookup: CDR1 GTSNPN, CDR2 SVGIG (reference sequence). V lost 3 bases to trimming and J lost 0 bases, with 6 bases between them. This CDR3 has 13 amino acids. CDR3 bases: TGTGCCTGGAGCGGGAGCTCCTACAATGAGCAGTTCTTC. It encodes CAWSGSSYNEQFF. The variable domain in full, with the rest retrieved from reference TRBV30 and TRBJ2-1, is SQTIHQWPATLVQPVGSPLSLECTVEGTSNPNLYWYRQAAGRGLQLLFYSVGIGQISSEVPQNLSASRPQDRQFILSSKKLLLSDSGFYLCAWSGSSYNEQFFGPGTRLTVL.

This clone was counted once. The chain uses TRBV28 and TRBJ1-4; 8 bases are shared with TRBD1. CDR1 MDHEN and CDR2 SYDVKM come from the germline V gene. Losses at the gene ends were 3 bases for V and 7 bases for J; bases not matched to a gene: 4. The CDR3 spans 14 residues. CDR3 nucleotides: TGTGCCAGCAGTTTCTTCAGGGGGCGTGAAAAACTGTTTTTT. Translation gives CASSFFRGREKLFF.

V and J are TRBV9 and TRBJ1-4; possible D gene TRBD1, 6 bases. The CDR3 contains 16 residues. Germline V gives CDR1 SGDLS, CDR2 YYNGEE. V shed 2 bases and J shed 6 bases, with 17 bases lying between them. CDR3 in DNA: TGTGCCAGCAGCGTCTTTGACAGCGGGGGCGATGAAAAACTGTTTTTT. Translation: CASSVFDSGGDEKLFF.

This sequence joins TRBV19 and TRBJ1-2, with D perhaps TRBD1 (5 bases). Trimming removed 9 bases at V and 4 bases at J, with 18 bases between. Germline V gene data show CDR1 as LNHDA and CDR2 as SQIVND (reference sequence). The CDR3 is made up of 14 amino acids. The CDR3 protein is CASISTESSYGYTF. CDR3 in DNA: TGTGCCAGCATATCGACAGAATCATCCTATGGCTACACCTTC. Full variable domain (missing parts from reference TRBV19 and TRBJ1-2): DGGITQSPKYLFRKEGQNVTLSCEQNLNHDAMYWYRQDPGQGLRLIYYSQIVNDFQKGDIAEGYSVSREKKESFPLTVTSAQKNPTAFYLCASISTESSYGYTFGSGTRLTVV.

The J gene is TRBJ2-2, the V gene TRBV9, with D possibly matching TRBD2 (6 bases). The CDR3 is made up of 12 amino acids. Trimming removed 4 bases from V and 7 bases from J, with 8 bases in between. The germline CDR1 and CDR2 sequences are SGDLS and YYNGEE. The CDR3 loop is CASSFSGGELFF. CDR3 sequence (DNA): TGTGCCAGCAGCTTTAGCGGCGGGGAGCTGTTTTTT.

The chain joins TRBV13 to TRBJ1-1; possible D gene TRBD1, 6 bases. In germline, CDR1 is PRHDT, CDR2 FYEKMQ (reference sequence). With 7 bases removed from V and 1 base from J, the gap between germline ends came to 16 bases. This CDR3 has 15 residues. CDR3 sequence reads: CASNSIGGQNTEAFF. The CDR3, as DNA: TGTGCCAGCAACTCTATAGGGGGTCAGAACACTGAAGCTTTCTTT.

The V and J genes are TRBV7-2 and TRBJ2-3, with D possibly matching TRBD2 (5 bases). Per the germline V gene, CDR1 is SGHTA and CDR2 is FQGNSA. This CDR3 has 14 amino acids. Trimming left V 0 bases short and J 4 bases short, with 8 bases between. The CDR3 region has the DNA TGTGCCAGCAGCTTAGCAGGGAGAGCAGATACGCAGTATTTT. Its protein product is CASSLAGRADTQYF.

In its sample, this clone was seen once. This sequence joins TRBV7-7 and TRBJ2-1; 8 nucleotides line up with TRBD1. V lost 5 bases, J lost 5 bases, and 14 bases stayed unmatched. In germline, CDR1 is SSHAT, CDR2 FNYEAQ (reference sequence). This CDR3 has 17 residues. The CDR3 DNA is TGTGCCAGCAGCCGAACCCCGGAGACAGGGGCAAACAATGAGCAGTTCTTC. This sequence encodes CASSRTPETGANNEQFF.

This clone was observed once. The chain employs TRBV10-3 and TRBJ1-4; D is undetermined. V lost 3 bases, J lost 3 bases, and 11 bases lay in between. Germline V gives CDR1 ENHRY, CDR2 SYGVKD. This CDR3 region has 15 residues. DNA of the CDR3: TGTGCCATCAGTGACGAGGGCTTCTCTAATGAAAAACTGTTTTTT. Protein: CAISDEGFSNEKLFF.

This sequence joins TRBV27 and TRBJ1-2; unclear D gene. This CDR3 spans 11 amino acids. Germline V gene lookup returns CDR1 MNHEY and CDR2 SMNVEV (reference sequence). The germline V and J ends were trimmed by 7 bases and 3 bases, with 6 bases remaining between them. CDR3 coding DNA: TGTGCCAGCAAAGACGACTATGGCTACACCTTC. The encoded protein is CASKDDYGYTF.

The V gene is TRBV2, the J gene TRBJ2-5, with 12 bases that match TRBD2. Trimming removed 2 bases from V and 6 bases from J; junction bases left unmatched: 10. The CDR3 runs to 17 residues. Per germline, CDR1 SNHLY and CDR2 FYNNEI. The CDR3, as DNA: TGTGCCAGCAGTGAAAAGGCTAGCGGGAGGGCCTGGAAGACCCAGTACTTC. Translated: CASSEKASGRAWKTQYF. Combining the CDR3 with reference TRBV2 and TRBJ2-5 gives the whole variable domain EPEVTQTPSHQVTQMGQEVILRCVPISNHLYFYWYRQILGQKVEFLVSFYNNEISEKSEIFDDQFSVERPDGSNFTLKIRSTKLEDSAMYFCASSEKASGRAWKTQYFGPGTRLLVL.

The V call is TRBV6-5, the J call TRBJ1-1; 12 nucleotides agree with TRBD1. CDR1 MNHEY and CDR2 SVGAGI come from the germline V gene. This CDR3 contains 13 residues. Trimming cost V 9 bases and J 3 bases; bases outside gene matches: 2. CDR3 loop: CASGDRGHTEAFF. The CDR3 DNA follows: TGTGCCAGTGGGGACAGGGGGCACACTGAAGCTTTCTTT.

This rearrangement joins TRBV4-1 to TRBJ2-1; D gene unclear. Trimming stripped 0 bases from V and 1 base from J, with 4 bases between. This CDR3 is built from 14 residues. The germline gives CDR1 MGHRA, CDR2 YSYEKL. In DNA form, the CDR3 reads TGCGCCAGCAGCCAAGATTGGTCCTACAATGAGCAGTTCTTC. Amino acids: CASSQDWSYNEQFF.

The chain couples TRBV7-2 to TRBJ1-1, with a tentative D call TRBD1 (5 bases). The CDR3 runs 16 residues. Between the trimmed V and J ends, which lost 2 bases and 1 base, there was a span of 14 bases. From germline, CDR1 is SGHTA and CDR2 FQGNSA. This chain's CDR3 is CASSLNGGFGNTEAFF. For the CDR3, the DNA is TGTGCCAGCAGCTTAAATGGGGGATTCGGGAACACTGAAGCTTTCTTT.

J is TRBJ1-1 and V is TRBV5-5, with 7 bases lining up with TRBD1. CDR3 length: 15 amino acids. Unmatched junction bases numbered 5, after V lost 3 bases and J lost 0 bases. Germline values: CDR1 SGHKS, CDR2 YYEKEE (reference sequence). CDR3 sequence reads: CASSSSRGLNTEAFF. DNA of the CDR3: TGTGCCAGCAGCTCGTCCAGGGGGTTGAACACTGAAGCTTTCTTT.